Presented here are 8 T cell receptor beta chains from one specimen sequenced in a study of PD-L1 blockade in urothelial cancer. TCRdb's table, derived via immunoSEQ multiplex PCR, lists solely in-frame clones and lacks some. The sample contains approximately 1,600 clones, roughly 34% of which appear only once. Sample: tumor tissue, taken before atezolizumab (anti-PD-L1) treatment. The receptors were gathered from a woman aged 60-75 years with urothelial cancer.

The chain uses TRBV19 and TRBJ1-3; TRBD1 agrees at 8 bases. Germline values: CDR1 LNHDA, CDR2 SQIVND (reference sequence). The CDR3 is 15 residues long. The trim removed 4 bases at V and 3 bases at J, leaving 5 bases unmatched. CDR3 coding DNA: TGTGCCAGTAGTACTCAGGGGGCCGGTGGAAACACCATATATTTT. Protein product: CASSTQGAGGNTIYF.

This clone was recorded a few times. V is TRBV28 and J is TRBJ2-5; D might be TRBD2 (5 bases). The CDR3 runs to 14 residues. CDR1 MDHEN and CDR2 SYDVKM come from the germline V gene. Trimming shortened V by 5 bases and J by 6 bases, and 16 bases separated the two germline ends. As DNA, the CDR3 is TGTGCCAGCAGTCCCACTAGTGTTAGAAAGACCCAGTACTTC. This encodes CASSPTSVRKTQYF. The full variable domain, its missing parts supplied by reference TRBV28 and TRBJ2-5, is DVKVTQSSRYLVKRTGEKVFLECVQDMDHENMFWYRQDPGLGLRLIYFSYDVKMKEKGDIPEGYSVSREKKERFSLILESASTNQTSMYLCASSPTSVRKTQYFGPGTRLLVL.

This clone has just a few counts. The chain has TRBV6-8 and TRBJ2-2; TRBD2 aligns across 7 bases. V lost 1 base and J lost 5; bases outside the gene matches: 4. Germline CDR1 and CDR2: MNHGY and SAAAGT. The CDR3 has 15 residues. CDR3 coding DNA: TGTGCCAGCAGTTACTTGGGACTATCGACCGGGGAGCTGTTTTTT. Protein sequence: CASSYLGLSTGELFF.

The rearrangement uses TRBV28 and TRBJ1-2; D gene ambiguous. Trimming shortened V by 3 bases and J by 12 bases, and 14 bases separated the two germline ends. In germline, CDR1 is MDHEN, CDR2 SYDVKM. The CDR3 spans 12 residues. DNA for the CDR3: TGTGCCAGCAGTTTGGAGCAGCGATCCCACACCTTC. It specifies CASSLEQRSHTF.

The table lists this clone with a few counts. The chain employs TRBV11-3 and TRBJ2-5; D may match TRBD1 or TRBD2 (6 bases each). CDR3 length: 17 residues. Trimming cost V 1 base and J 3 bases, with 18 bases left between them. Germline CDR1 reads SGHNT; CDR2 reads YENEEA. This chain's CDR3 is CASSLGLFGGGEETQYF. CDR3 DNA sequence: TGTGCCAGCAGCTTAGGATTGTTCGGGGGCGGAGAAGAGACCCAGTACTTC. Drawing the rest from reference TRBV11-3 and TRBJ2-5, the complete variable domain is EAGVVQSPRYKIIEKKQPVAFWCNPISGHNTLYWYLQNLGQGPELLIRYENEEAVDDSQLPKDRFSAERLKGVDSTLKIQPAELGDSAVYLCASSLGLFGGGEETQYFGPGTRLLVL.

This clone is categorized as medium-sized (0.01 to 0.1%). The chain is built from TRBV6-8 and TRBJ2-3, with D maybe TRBD1 (6 bases). V lost 7 bases and J 3 bases, leaving 14 bases between the germline ends. The CDR3 length is 14 residues. Germline V CDR1 and CDR2: MNHGY, SAAAGT. The CDR3 nucleotides are TGTGCCAGCAAAAGCCGCCAGGGGACAGATACGCAGTATTTT. It yields the protein CASKSRQGTDTQYF.

The chain employs TRBV5-1 and TRBJ2-2, with D maybe TRBD2 (6 bases). Trimming left V 5 bases short and J 7 bases short, with 15 bases between. Germline V gene sequence: CDR1 SGHRS, CDR2 YFSETQ. This CDR3 comprises 14 residues. Here the CDR3 DNA reads TGCGCCAGCAGATCACCCGGCGGGATCGGGGAGCTGTTTTTT. Translation: CASRSPGGIGELFF.

The genes are TRBV29-1 and TRBJ2-5, with D tentatively TRBD2 (6 bases). Germline assignment: CDR1 SQVTM and CDR2 ANQGSEA. Trimming shortened V by 3 bases and J by 3 bases, and 11 bases separated the two germline ends. This CDR3 has 13 residues. CDR3: CSVDAGGKETQYF. CDR3 DNA sequence: TGCAGCGTTGATGCCGGGGGAAAAGAGACCCAGTACTTC.